These 27 T cell receptor beta chains came from one sample sequenced in a study of blood T cell repertoires in COVID-19. Only in-frame clones appear in the TCRdb table, and some are missing; sequencing was by immunoSEQ multiplex PCR. The sample holds roughly 300,000 clones, 80% to 90% seen once. Sequencing was performed on PBMCs or T cells enriched from blood (not recorded which). The receptors come from a woman aged 40 to 50 with acute COVID-19.

This chain links TRBV4-3 with TRBJ2-7; 7 nucleotides agree with TRBD2. The CDR3 spans 18 residues. CDR1 is LGHNA and CDR2 is YSLEER in the germline V gene. V lost 0 bases, J lost 3 bases, and 14 bases stayed unmatched. CDR3 in amino acids: CASSQDRDEGRAGYEQYF. The CDR3 region has the DNA TGCGCCAGCAGCCAAGATAGGGATGAAGGGAGGGCCGGCTACGAGCAGTACTTC.

The chain has TRBV5-1 and TRBJ2-3, with 10 bases lining up with TRBD1. Germline CDR1 reads SGHRS; CDR2 reads YFSETQ. V lost 3 bases, J lost 4 bases, and 8 bases stayed unmatched. The CDR3 spans 16 residues. The CDR3 DNA sequence: TGCGCCAGCAGCTACAACCGACAGGGGGCCGCAGATACGCAGTATTTT. Amino acids: CASSYNRQGAADTQYF.

The rearrangement links TRBV6-5 to TRBJ1-6, with TRBD1 matching 8 bases. Germline CDR1 is MNHEY and CDR2 is SVGAGI. This CDR3 region has 15 residues. J was trimmed by 7 bases and V by 4 bases; bases with no gene match: 6. CDR3 in DNA: TGTGCCAGCAGTTCCACCGACAGGGGCAATTCACCCCTCCACTTT. Protein product: CASSSTDRGNSPLHF.

J is TRBJ2-7 and V is TRBV6-5, with 7 bases fitting TRBD1. V lost 6 bases to trimming and J lost 3 bases; unmatched junction nucleotides: 8. Germline-derived CDR1 and CDR2 are MNHEY and SVGAGI. This CDR3 spans 14 amino acids. The CDR3 nucleotides read TGTGCCAGCAGCACCCCGGGACAGAACTACGAGCAGTACTTC. Amino acids: CASSTPGQNYEQYF.

The V gene is TRBV19, the J gene TRBJ2-2; the match to TRBD2 covers 8 bases. J lost 8 bases, V lost 7 bases, and 6 bases had no gene match. The CDR3 loop spans 13 amino acids. Germline V CDR1 and CDR2: LNHDA, SQIVND (reference sequence). The CDR3 nucleotides are TGTGCCAGTACCGGACTAGCTGGTGGGGAGCTGTTTTTT. It yields the protein CASTGLAGGELFF.

This clone was seen more than once but under ten times. The V gene is TRBV10-3, the J gene TRBJ1-6; D ambiguous. V shed 4 bases and J shed 10 bases, with 14 bases lying between them. CDR3 length: 14 amino acids. Germline CDR1 is ENHRY and CDR2 is SYGVKD. CDR3: CAISGWEGGSPLHF. In nucleotides, the CDR3 is TGTGCCATCAGTGGATGGGAGGGAGGATCACCCCTCCACTTT.

The rearrangement joins TRBV5-8 to TRBJ2-5; possible D gene TRBD2, 6 bases. Per the germline V gene, CDR1 is SGHTS and CDR2 is YDEGEE. The ends were cut back, 0 bases at V and 4 bases at J, with 10 bases in the middle. The CDR3 sequence is 14 residues long. The DNA of the CDR3 is TGTGCCAGCAGCTTGGGTGGGGGAGGAGAGACCCAGTACTTC. This translates into CASSLGGGGETQYF.

This clone has only one observation. The chain employs TRBV28 and TRBJ1-6; D uncertain. The germline V and J ends were trimmed by 5 bases and 9 bases, with 17 bases remaining between them. This CDR3 is built from 15 residues. Germline assignment: CDR1 MDHEN and CDR2 SYDVKM. The CDR3 is CASSPNWLTGSPLHF. The DNA of the CDR3 is TGTGCCAGCAGTCCTAACTGGCTAACGGGTTCACCCCTCCACTTT.

J is TRBJ1-2 and V is TRBV7-2; 9 bases align to TRBD1. This CDR3 comprises 14 residues. V lost 4 bases to trimming and J lost 5 bases; unmatched junction nucleotides: 5. Per the germline V gene, CDR1 is SGHTA and CDR2 is FQGNSA. The CDR3 DNA reads as TGTGCCAGCAGCTCCGCACAGGGGGCTTATGGCTACACCTTC. Its translation is CASSSAQGAYGYTF.

CDR3 nucleotide sequence: TGCGCCAGCAGCTTGGGACAGGGCTTGAATGAAAAACTGTTTTTT. Translated, it gives CASSLGQGLNEKLFF. The gene calls are TRBV5-1 and TRBJ1-4; 7 positions match TRBD1. CDR3 length: 15 residues. Germline CDR1 SGHRS, CDR2 YFSETQ. Unmatched junction bases numbered 4, after V lost 0 bases and J lost 5 bases.

The chain combines TRBV5-1 with TRBJ2-7; 8 nucleotides match TRBD1. This CDR3 comprises 14 residues. V was pared by 0 bases and J by 5 bases, with 4 bases of the junction left unmatched. Germline V CDR1 and CDR2: SGHRS, YFSETQ. CDR3 bases: TGCGCCAGCAGCTTGGCGGCAGGGGGCAACGAGCAGTACTTC. It is translated as CASSLAAGGNEQYF.

This clone was counted a few times. DNA for the CDR3: TGTGCCATCAGTAAAGACAGTATTCAGCCCCAGCATTTT. Amino acid sequence: CAISKDSIQPQHF. The chain links TRBV10-3 to TRBJ1-5, with D perhaps TRBD1 (5 bases). The CDR3 is 13 residues long. V lost 5 bases and J 6 bases, leaving 11 bases between the germline ends. Germline V gives CDR1 ENHRY, CDR2 SYGVKD.

The J gene is TRBJ1-3, the V gene TRBV29-1; possibly TRBD1 for D (5 bases). From germline, CDR1 is SQVTM and CDR2 ANQGSEA. The V gene lost 3 bases and the J gene lost 8 bases, with 14 bases spanning the gap. This CDR3 contains 13 residues. The CDR3 DNA reads TGCAGCGTTGAGATAGGTCGCAGGGACACCATATATTTT. It encodes CSVEIGRRDTIYF.

This clone was found once. The gene calls are TRBV6-9 and TRBJ1-1; D may be TRBD1 (6 bases). This CDR3 comprises 15 residues. V lost 4 bases, J lost 0 bases, and 12 bases lay in between. Germline V gene sequence: CDR1 MNHGY, CDR2 SVAAGI. The CDR3 sequence is CASSSYRDLNTEAFF. In DNA, the CDR3 is TGTGCCAGCAGTTCTTACAGGGACCTGAACACTGAAGCTTTCTTT.

The chain links TRBV5-8 to TRBJ1-1, with 8 bases fitting TRBD1. CDR1 SGHTS and CDR2 YDEGEE come from the germline V gene. CDR3 size: 14 residues. V lost 2 bases and J lost 2; bases outside the gene matches: 2. The CDR3 region is CASSFDRGNTEAFF. CDR3 DNA: TGTGCCAGCAGCTTCGACAGGGGAAACACTGAAGCTTTCTTT.

This sequence joins TRBV7-2 and TRBJ1-1; TRBD1 matches 8 bases. The CDR3 contains 15 residues. With V trimmed by 3 bases and J by 4 bases, 7 bases remained unmatched. Germline V gene lookup returns CDR1 SGHTA and CDR2 FQGNSA. DNA for the CDR3: TGTGCCAGCAGCTTCGACAGGGGAAGGGCCACTGAAGCTTTCTTT. It is translated as CASSFDRGRATEAFF.

The genes are TRBV12-3 or TRBV12-4 and TRBJ1-5, with D tentatively TRBD1 (6 bases). With 6 bases removed from V and 9 bases from J, the gap between germline ends came to 12 bases. The CDR3 contains 12 residues. The CDR3: CASRKQGSPQHF. The DNA of the CDR3 is TGTGCCAGCAGAAAACAGGGATCGCCCCAGCATTTT.

The rearrangement links TRBV5-1 to TRBJ2-1; D uncertain. The germline V gene has CDR1 SGHRS and CDR2 YFSETQ. V lost 6 bases and J lost 5, with 9 bases in between. CDR3 length: 12 amino acids. CDR3 in amino acids: CASTRRNNEQFF. The CDR3 coding sequence is TGCGCCAGCACCCGGAGAAACAATGAGCAGTTCTTC.

The chain combines TRBV6-5 with TRBJ1-4; no clear D gene. CDR1 and CDR2 (germline): MNHEY, SVGAGI. The V end was cut by 3 bases, the J end by 8 bases, with 13 bases between. This CDR3 has 14 amino acids. As DNA, the CDR3 is TGTGCCAGCAGTTATACCCGGTATAAGGAAAAACTGTTTTTT. This sequence encodes CASSYTRYKEKLFF.

The V call is TRBV28, the J call TRBJ1-1; the D gene is possibly TRBD1 (6 bases). V shed 3 bases and J shed 0 bases, with 14 bases lying between them. This CDR3 is built from 16 residues. Germline-derived CDR1 and CDR2 are MDHEN and SYDVKM. DNA for the CDR3: TGTGCCAGCAGTTTCGCCGGGGGGCCCATGAACACTGAAGCTTTCTTT. It yields the protein CASSFAGGPMNTEAFF.

The J gene is TRBJ1-2, the V gene TRBV6-2 or TRBV6-3; TRBD1 might be the D (5 bases). Germline-derived CDR1 and CDR2 are MNHEY and SVGEGT. This CDR3 is 13 amino acids long. Trimming pared 2 bases from V and 5 bases from J, leaving 9 bases between. The DNA of the CDR3 is TGTGCCAGCAGTTACGACGGGACTTATGGCTACACCTTC. Translated: CASSYDGTYGYTF.

This clone was seen only a few times. The rearrangement uses TRBV7-2 and TRBJ2-1; TRBD2 matches 13 bases. There are 14 residues in the CDR3. V trimming: 4 bases; J trimming: 6 bases; junction bases outside the gene matches: 0. CDR1 and CDR2 from the germline V gene are SGHTA and FQGNSA. The CDR3 DNA follows: TGTGCCAGCAGCTGGACTAGCGGGAGCAATGAGCAGTTCTTC. Its translation: CASSWTSGSNEQFF.

The gene calls are TRBV28 and TRBJ1-4; the match to TRBD1 covers 11 bases. Trimming took 6 bases from V and 8 from J; bases not matched to a gene: 8. CDR3 length: 15 residues. Germline assignment: CDR1 MDHEN and CDR2 SYDVKM. CDR3 in DNA: TGTGCCAGCAGGGGCGGACAGGGGGCCTGGGAAAAACTGTTTTTT. It encodes CASRGGQGAWEKLFF.

The chain employs TRBV4-2 and TRBJ1-2, with D possibly matching TRBD1 (6 bases). The CDR3 is made up of 15 amino acids. Germline CDR1 reads LGHNA; CDR2 reads YNFKEQ. V was clipped by 0 bases and J by 0 bases, with 8 bases between them. The CDR3 region is CASSQDRGSNYGYTF. Written as DNA, the CDR3 is TGTGCCAGCAGCCAAGACAGGGGCTCTAACTATGGCTACACCTTC.

The V gene is TRBV4-3, the J gene TRBJ2-1; 8 positions match TRBD1. The V gene's germline CDR1 is LGHNA and CDR2 YSLEER. CDR3 size: 14 residues. Germline trimming cut 5 bases from V and 8 bases from J; bases unmatched to any gene: 8. CDR3 residues: CASSSGDRIDEQFF. The DNA of the CDR3 is TGCGCCAGCAGCTCAGGGGACAGGATCGATGAGCAGTTCTTC.

The genes are TRBV5-6 and TRBJ1-2; 9 bases map to TRBD1. The J segment lost 4 bases and the V segment lost 2 bases, leaving 18 bases of the junction unmatched. Germline lookup yields CDR1 SGHDT and CDR2 YYEEEE. The CDR3 runs to 19 residues. The DNA for the CDR3 is TGTGCCAGCAGCTTCCACCTCGACAGGGGGATTCGGCGCACCTATGGCTACACCTTC. This gives the protein CASSFHLDRGIRRTYGYTF. The full variable domain, rest sourced from reference TRBV5-6 and TRBJ1-2, is DAGVTQSPTHLIKTRGQQVTLRCSPKSGHDTVSWYQQALGQGPQFIFQYYEEEERQRGNFPDRFSGHQFPNYSSELNVNALLLGDSALYLCASSFHLDRGIRRTYGYTFGSGTRLTVV.

This clone was seen more than once but under ten times. V and J are TRBV9 and TRBJ2-1, with unresolved D. Deletions cut 0 bases from V and 6 bases from J, with 13 bases between. Germline V gene data show CDR1 as SGDLS and CDR2 as YYNGEE. CDR3 size: 15 residues. CDR3 amino acids: CASSVGPGSLNEQFF. The CDR3 coding sequence is TGTGCCAGCAGCGTAGGTCCGGGTTCTCTCAATGAGCAGTTCTTC.